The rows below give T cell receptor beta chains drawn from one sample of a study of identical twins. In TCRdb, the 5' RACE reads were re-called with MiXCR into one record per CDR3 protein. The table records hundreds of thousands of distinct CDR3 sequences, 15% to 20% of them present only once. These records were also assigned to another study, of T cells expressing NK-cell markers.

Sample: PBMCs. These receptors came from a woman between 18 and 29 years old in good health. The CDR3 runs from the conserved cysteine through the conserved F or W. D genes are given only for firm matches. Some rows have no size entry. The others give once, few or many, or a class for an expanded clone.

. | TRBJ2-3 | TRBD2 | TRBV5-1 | TGCGCCAGCAGCCGGACTAGACCGAGAAGCACAGATACGCAGTATTTT | CASSRTRPRSTDTQYF
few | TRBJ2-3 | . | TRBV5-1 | TGCGCCAGCGGTGCCGTTTTAGATACGCAGTATTTT | CASGAVLDTQYF
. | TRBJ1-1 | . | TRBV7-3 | TGTGCCAGCAGCTTAAGGGCAGATCGGGAAGCTTTCTTT | CASSLRADREAFF
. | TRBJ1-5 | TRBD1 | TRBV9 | TGTGCCAGCAGCCTGACAGGGGGAGGAGAGCAGCCCCAGCATTTT | CASSLTGGGEQPQHF
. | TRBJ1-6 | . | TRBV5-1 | TGCGCCAGCAGCTCCGATGGGGGGCCCAATTCACCCCTCCACTTT | CASSSDGGPNSPLHF
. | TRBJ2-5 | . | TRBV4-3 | TGCGCCAGCAGCCAAGAGCGATCGGAGACCCAGTACTTC | CASSQERSETQYF
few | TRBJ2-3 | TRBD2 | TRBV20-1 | TGCAGTGCTAGAGATCGCGGGGGGAGAACGCAGTATTTT | CSARDRGGRTQYF
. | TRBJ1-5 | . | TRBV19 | TGTGCCAGTAATATGGGGCGGGGAGAAGGGGATCAGCCCCAGCATTTT | CASNMGRGEGDQPQHF
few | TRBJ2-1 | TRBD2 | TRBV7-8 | TGTGCCAGCAGCTTACAGGCTAGCGGGAGCCGGAGTGAGCAGTTCTTC | CASSLQASGSRSEQFF
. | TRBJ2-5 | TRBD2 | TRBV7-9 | TGTGCCAGCAGCTTATTGATAGCGGGGACTTGGGGAGAGACCCAGTACTTC | CASSLLIAGTWGETQYF
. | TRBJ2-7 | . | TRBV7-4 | TGTGCCAGCTTGGAGAAGAAGGGACACGATCCCTACGAGCAGTACTTC | CASLEKKGHDPYEQYF
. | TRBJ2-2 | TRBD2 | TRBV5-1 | TGCGCCAGCAGCTCGCTGACTAGCGGGAGGGCCGCCACCGGGGAGCTGTTTTTT | CASSSLTSGRAATGELFF
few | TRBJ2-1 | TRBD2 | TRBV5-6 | TGTGCCAGCAGCTTGTCTAGCGGGAGGGATAGCTCCTACAATGAGCAGTTCTTC | CASSLSSGRDSSYNEQFF
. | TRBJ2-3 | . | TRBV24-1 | TGTGCCACGACGAGACTAGTATGCACAGATACGCAGTATTTT | CATTRLVCTDTQYF
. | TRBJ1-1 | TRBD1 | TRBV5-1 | TGCGCCAGCAGCGGAACGGGACAGGGAGGACTCCAACGTAGTGAAGCTTTCTTT | CASSGTGQGGLQRSEAFF
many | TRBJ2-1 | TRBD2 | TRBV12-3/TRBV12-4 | TGTGCCAGCAGCCGGGGGGGGGCCTACAATGAGCAGTTCTTC | CASSRGGAYNEQFF
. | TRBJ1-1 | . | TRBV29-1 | TGCAGCGTCCGCGGGTGGGGAAACACTGAAGCTTTCTTT | CSVRGWGNTEAFF
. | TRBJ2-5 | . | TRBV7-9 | TGTGCCAGCAGCATTAGACAGGGAGGGGAGACCCAGTACTTC | CASSIRQGGETQYF
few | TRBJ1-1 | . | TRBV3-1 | TGTGCCAGCAGCCGGGCTAGTTGGGTGAGTCCTACTGAAGCTTTCTTT | CASSRASWVSPTEAFF
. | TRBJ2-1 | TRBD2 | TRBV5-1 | TGCGCCAGCAGCTCTGAAGCGGGAAGGGGTGAGCAGTTCTTC | CASSSEAGRGEQFF
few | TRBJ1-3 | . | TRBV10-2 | TGCGCCAGCAGATCAGGCGAAAGAAACACCATATATTTT | CASRSGERNTIYF
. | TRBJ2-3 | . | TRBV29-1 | TGCAGCGGGAGGTATACGGGGACGCAGTATTTT | CSGRYTGTQYF
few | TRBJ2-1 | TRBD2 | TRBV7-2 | TGTGCCAGCAGACCCAGCGGGAGTAGGAACAATGAGCAGTTCTTC | CASRPSGSRNNEQFF
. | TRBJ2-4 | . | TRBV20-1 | TGCAGTGCTAGTCAGGGGCAGGACATTCAGTACTTC | CSASQGQDIQYF
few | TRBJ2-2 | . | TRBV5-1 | TGCGCCAGCAGCTTGGACAGGCTCCCCGGGGAGCTGTTTTTT | CASSLDRLPGELFF
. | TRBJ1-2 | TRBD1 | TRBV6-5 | TGTGCCAGCGGGACAGCTAACTATGGCTACACCTTC | CASGTANYGYTF
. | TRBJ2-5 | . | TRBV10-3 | TGTGCCATCAGGGGGCTGTACCAAGAGACCCAGTACTTC | CAIRGLYQETQYF
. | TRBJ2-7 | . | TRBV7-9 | TGTGCCAGCAGCCGCACAGGGTTGTGGACCGAGCAGTACTTC | CASSRTGLWTEQYF